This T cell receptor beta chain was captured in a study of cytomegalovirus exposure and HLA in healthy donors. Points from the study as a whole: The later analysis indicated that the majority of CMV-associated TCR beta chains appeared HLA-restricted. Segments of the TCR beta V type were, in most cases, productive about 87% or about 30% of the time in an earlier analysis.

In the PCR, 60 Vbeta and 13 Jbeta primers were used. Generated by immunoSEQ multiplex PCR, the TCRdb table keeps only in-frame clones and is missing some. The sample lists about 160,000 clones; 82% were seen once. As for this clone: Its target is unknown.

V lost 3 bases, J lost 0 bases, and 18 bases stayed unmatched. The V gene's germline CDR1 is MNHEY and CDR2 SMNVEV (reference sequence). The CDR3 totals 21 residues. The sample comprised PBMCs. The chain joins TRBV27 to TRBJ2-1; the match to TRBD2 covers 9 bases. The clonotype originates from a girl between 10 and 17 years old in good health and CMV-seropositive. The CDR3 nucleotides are TGTGCCAGCAGTTTTTTATCAGGAAGACTAGCGGCTAGAAGCTCCTACAATGAGCAGTTCTTC. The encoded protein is CASSFLSGRLAARSSYNEQFF.